This T cell receptor beta chain was sequenced in a study of CD8+ T cells in alopecia areata. CDR3 length: 14 residues. CDR1 is FNHDT, CDR2 SITEND, per germline (reference sequence). Trimming removed 4 bases from V and 2 bases from J, with 11 bases in between. The authors extracted RNA and reverse transcribed it into cDNA as the sequencing template. Here immunoSEQ multiplex PCR was the method, and the copy in TCRdb shows in-frame clones only, minus some. Recorded here are 90,000 to 130,000 clones, none singletons. Comments on this clone: Gene names and germline match the mouse. The read ends 4 residues early relative to the CDR3; the germline J gene fills the gap.

V usage is TRBV19 and J usage is TRBJ2-5; TRBD1 might be the D (6 bases). What was sequenced was lesional skin. The clonotype originates from a C3H/HeJ mouse with alopecia areata. The mouse strain carries the MHC haplotype H2-k. The part of the CDR3 DNA that was read is TGTGCCAGCAGTCCCAGGGGAGGCCAAGAC. Residues: CASSPRGGQD. Given in full, the CDR3 is CASSPRGGQDTQYF.